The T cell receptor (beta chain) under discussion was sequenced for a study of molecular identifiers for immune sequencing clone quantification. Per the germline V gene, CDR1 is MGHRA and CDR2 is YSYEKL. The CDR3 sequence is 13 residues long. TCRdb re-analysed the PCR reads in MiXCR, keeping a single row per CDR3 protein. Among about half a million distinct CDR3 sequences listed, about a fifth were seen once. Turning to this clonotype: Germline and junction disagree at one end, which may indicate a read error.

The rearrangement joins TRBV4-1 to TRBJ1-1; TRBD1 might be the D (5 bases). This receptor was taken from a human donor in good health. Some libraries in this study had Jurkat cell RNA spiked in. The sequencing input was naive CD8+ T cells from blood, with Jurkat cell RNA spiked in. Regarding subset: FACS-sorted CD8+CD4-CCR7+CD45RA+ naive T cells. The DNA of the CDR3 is TGCGCCAGCAGCCAGCAGGGTAGGACTGGAGCTTTCTTT. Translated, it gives CASSQQGRTGAFF.